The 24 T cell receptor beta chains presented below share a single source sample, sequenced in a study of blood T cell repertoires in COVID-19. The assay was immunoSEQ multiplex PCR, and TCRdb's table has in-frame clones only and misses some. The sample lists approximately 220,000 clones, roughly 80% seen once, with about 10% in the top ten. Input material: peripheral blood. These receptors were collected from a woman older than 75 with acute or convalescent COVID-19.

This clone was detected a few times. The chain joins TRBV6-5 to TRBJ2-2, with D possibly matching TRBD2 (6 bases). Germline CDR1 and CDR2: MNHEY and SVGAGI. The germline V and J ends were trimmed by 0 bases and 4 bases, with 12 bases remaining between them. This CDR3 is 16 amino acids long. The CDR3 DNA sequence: TGTGCCAGCAGTTACTCGGGACTGGTAGGCACCGGGGAGCTGTTTTTT. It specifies CASSYSGLVGTGELFF.

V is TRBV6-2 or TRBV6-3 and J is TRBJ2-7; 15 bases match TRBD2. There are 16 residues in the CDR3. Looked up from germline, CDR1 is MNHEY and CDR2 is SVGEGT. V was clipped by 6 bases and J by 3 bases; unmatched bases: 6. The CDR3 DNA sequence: TGTGCCAGCAGCATCGGGACTAGCGGGGGGTTCTACGAGCAGTACTTC. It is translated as CASSIGTSGGFYEQYF.

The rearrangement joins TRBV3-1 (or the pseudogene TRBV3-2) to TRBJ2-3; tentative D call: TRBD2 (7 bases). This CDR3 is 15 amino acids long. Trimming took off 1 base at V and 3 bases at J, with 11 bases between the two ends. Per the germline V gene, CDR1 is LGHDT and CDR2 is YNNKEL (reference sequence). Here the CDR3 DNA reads TGTGCCAGCAGCCAAGGGGGGAGGGGGACAGATACGCAGTATTTT. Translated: CASSQGGRGTDTQYF.

The CDR3 DNA is TGTGCCATCAGGCAGGGGGCGCTGGGCACTGAAGCTTTCTTT. Its protein is CAIRQGALGTEAFF. The V call is TRBV10-3, the J call TRBJ1-1, with 8 bases lining up with TRBD1. V dropped 6 bases and J dropped 4; count of bases not matched to a gene: 7. This CDR3 has 14 amino acids. Germline-derived CDR1 and CDR2 are ENHRY and SYGVKD.

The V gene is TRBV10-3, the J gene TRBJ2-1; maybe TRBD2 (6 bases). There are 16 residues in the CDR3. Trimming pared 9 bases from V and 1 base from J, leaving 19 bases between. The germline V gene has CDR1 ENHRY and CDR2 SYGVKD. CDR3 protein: CAIVRAETRSYNEQFF. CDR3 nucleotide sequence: TGTGCCATAGTTAGGGCAGAGACTAGGTCCTACAATGAGCAGTTCTTC.

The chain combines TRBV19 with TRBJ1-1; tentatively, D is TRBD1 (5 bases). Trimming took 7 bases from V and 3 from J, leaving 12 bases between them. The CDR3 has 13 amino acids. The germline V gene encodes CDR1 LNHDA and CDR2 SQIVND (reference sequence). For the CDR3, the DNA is TGTGCCAGTACCTCTGACAGCTACACTGAAGCTTTCTTT. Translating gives CASTSDSYTEAFF.

The CDR3 here is CASSLARLLTDGYTF. The CDR3 DNA reads TGTGCCAGCAGCTTAGCGCGACTGTTGACGGATGGCTACACCTTC. The chain uses TRBV7-8 and TRBJ1-2; no clear D gene. Between the trimmed V and J ends, which lost 0 bases and 6 bases, there was a span of 14 bases. Germline values: CDR1 SGHVS, CDR2 FQNEAQ. This CDR3 is built from 15 residues.

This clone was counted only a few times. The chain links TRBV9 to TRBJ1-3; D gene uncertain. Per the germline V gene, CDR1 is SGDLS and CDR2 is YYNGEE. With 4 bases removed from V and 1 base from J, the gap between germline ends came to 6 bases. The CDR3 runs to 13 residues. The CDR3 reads CASSSRSGNTIYF. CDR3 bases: TGTGCCAGCAGCTCCCGGTCTGGAAACACCATATATTTT.

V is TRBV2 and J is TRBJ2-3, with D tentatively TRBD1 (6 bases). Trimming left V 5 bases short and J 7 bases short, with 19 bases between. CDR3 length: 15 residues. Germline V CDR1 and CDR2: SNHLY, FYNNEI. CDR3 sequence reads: CASSQTGQTMHTQYF. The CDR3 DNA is TGTGCCAGCAGTCAAACGGGACAAACGATGCATACGCAGTATTTT.

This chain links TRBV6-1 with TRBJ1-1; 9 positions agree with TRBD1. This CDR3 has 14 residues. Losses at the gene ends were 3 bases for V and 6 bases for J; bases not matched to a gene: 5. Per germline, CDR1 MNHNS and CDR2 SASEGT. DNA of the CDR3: TGTGCCAGCAGTGACCGGGACAGGGTTCCTGAAGCTTTCTTT. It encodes CASSDRDRVPEAFF.

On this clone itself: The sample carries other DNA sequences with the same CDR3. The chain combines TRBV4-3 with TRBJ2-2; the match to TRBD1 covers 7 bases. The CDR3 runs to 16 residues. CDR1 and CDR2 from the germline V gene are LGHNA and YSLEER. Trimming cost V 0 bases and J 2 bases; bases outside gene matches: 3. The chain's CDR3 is CASSQETGTNTGELFF. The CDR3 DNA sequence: TGCGCCAGCAGCCAAGAGACAGGGACAAACACCGGGGAGCTGTTTTTT.

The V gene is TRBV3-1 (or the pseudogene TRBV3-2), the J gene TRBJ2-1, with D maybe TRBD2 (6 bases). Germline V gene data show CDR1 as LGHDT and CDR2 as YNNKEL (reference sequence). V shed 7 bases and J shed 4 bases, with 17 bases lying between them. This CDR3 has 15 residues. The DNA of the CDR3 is TGTGCCAGCACCCGGGACTGGAGATCGTACAATGAGCAGTTCTTC. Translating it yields CASTRDWRSYNEQFF.

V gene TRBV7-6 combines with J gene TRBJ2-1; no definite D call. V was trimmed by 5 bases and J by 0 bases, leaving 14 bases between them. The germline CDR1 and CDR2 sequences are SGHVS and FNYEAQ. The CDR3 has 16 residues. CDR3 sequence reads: CASSTFLGSSYNEQFF. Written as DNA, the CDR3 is TGTGCCAGCAGCACATTCCTAGGCAGCTCCTACAATGAGCAGTTCTTC.

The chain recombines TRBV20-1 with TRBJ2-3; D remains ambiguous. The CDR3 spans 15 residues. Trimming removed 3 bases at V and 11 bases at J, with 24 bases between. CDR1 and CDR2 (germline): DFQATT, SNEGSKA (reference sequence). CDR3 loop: CSASDDSQPSRRQYF. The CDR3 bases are TGCAGTGCTAGTGATGATAGCCAACCGTCGAGGCGGCAGTATTTT.

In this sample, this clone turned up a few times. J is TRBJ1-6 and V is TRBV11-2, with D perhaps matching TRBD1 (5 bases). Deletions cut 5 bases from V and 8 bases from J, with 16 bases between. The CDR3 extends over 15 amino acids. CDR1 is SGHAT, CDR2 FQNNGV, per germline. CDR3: CASSITGRVDSPLHF. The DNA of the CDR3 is TGTGCCAGCAGCATTACCGGCAGGGTCGATTCACCCCTCCACTTT. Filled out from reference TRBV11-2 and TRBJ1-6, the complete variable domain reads EAGVAQSPRYKIIEKRQSVAFWCNPISGHATLYWYQQILGQGPKLLIQFQNNGVVDDSQLPKDRFSAERLKGVDSTLKIQPAKLEDSAVYLCASSITGRVDSPLHFGNGTRLTVT.

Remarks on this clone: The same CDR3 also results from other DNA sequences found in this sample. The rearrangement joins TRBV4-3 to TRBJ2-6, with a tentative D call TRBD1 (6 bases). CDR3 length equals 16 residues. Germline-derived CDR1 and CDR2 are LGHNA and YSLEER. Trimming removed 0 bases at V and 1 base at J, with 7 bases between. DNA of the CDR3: TGCGCCAGCAGCCAAGATACAGGGTCTGGGGCCAACGTCCTGACTTTC. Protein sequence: CASSQDTGSGANVLTF.

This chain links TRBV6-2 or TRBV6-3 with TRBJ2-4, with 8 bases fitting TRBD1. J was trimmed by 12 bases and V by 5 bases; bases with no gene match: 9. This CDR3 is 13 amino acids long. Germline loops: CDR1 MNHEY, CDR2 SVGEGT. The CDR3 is CASSPRQGSDQYF. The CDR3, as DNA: TGTGCCAGCAGTCCCAGACAGGGGTCGGATCAGTACTTC.

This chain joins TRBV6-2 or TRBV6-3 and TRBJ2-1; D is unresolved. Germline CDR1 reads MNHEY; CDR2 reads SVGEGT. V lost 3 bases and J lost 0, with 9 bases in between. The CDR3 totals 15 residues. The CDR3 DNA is TGTGCCAGCAGTTATCGTGACATCTCCTACAATGAGCAGTTCTTC. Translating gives CASSYRDISYNEQFF.

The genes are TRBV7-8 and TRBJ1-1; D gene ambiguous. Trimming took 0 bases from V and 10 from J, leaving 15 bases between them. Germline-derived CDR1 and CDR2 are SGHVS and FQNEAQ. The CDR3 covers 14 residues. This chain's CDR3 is CASSLADSGIGAFF. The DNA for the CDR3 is TGTGCCAGCAGCTTAGCGGATAGCGGGATTGGAGCTTTCTTT.

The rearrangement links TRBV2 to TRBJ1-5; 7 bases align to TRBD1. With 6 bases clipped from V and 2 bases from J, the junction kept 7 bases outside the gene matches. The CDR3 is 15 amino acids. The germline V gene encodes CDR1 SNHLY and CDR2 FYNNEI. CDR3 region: CASREQGIGNQPQHF. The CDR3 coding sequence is TGTGCCAGCAGAGAACAGGGGATAGGCAATCAGCCCCAGCATTTT.

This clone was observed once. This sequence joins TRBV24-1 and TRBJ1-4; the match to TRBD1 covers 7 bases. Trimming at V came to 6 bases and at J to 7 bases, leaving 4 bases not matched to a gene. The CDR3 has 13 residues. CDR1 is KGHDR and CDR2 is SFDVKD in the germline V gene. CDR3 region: CATSLTGSEKLFF. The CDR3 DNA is TGTGCCACCAGTTTGACAGGGAGTGAAAAACTGTTTTTT.

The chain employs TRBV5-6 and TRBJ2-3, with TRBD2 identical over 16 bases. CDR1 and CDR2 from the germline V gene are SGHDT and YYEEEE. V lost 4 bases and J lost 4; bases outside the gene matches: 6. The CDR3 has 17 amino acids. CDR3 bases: TGTGCCAGCAGCGCGGGACTAGCGGGGGGGCCGGCAGATACGCAGTATTTT. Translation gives CASSAGLAGGPADTQYF.

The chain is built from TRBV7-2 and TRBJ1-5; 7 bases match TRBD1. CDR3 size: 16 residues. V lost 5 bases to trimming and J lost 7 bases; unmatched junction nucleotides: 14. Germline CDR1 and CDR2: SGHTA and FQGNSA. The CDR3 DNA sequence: TGTGCCAGCAGCAGGGGCTCAGGACAGGCGGGACAGCCCCAGCATTTT. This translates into CASSRGSGQAGQPQHF.

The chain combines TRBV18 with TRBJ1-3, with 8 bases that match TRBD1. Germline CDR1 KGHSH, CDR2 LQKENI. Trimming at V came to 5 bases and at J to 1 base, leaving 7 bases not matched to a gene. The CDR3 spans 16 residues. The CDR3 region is CASSTSTGGSGNTIYF. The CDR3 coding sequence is TGTGCCAGCTCAACTTCTACAGGGGGTTCTGGAAACACCATATATTTT.